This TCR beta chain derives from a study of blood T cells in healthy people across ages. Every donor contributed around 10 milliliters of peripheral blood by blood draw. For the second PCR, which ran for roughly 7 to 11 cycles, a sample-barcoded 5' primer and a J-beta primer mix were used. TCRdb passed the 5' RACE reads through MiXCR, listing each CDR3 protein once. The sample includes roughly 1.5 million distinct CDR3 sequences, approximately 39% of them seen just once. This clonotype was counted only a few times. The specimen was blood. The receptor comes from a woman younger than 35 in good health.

Here the CDR3 reads CASSNGVTTTDTQYF. DNA of the CDR3: TGTGCCAGCAGCAATGGGGTAACAACCACAGATACGCAGTATTTT. The rearrangement uses TRBV11-2 and TRBJ2-3; D gene ambiguous. The CDR3 is 15 amino acids. V lost 5 bases to trimming and J lost 2 bases, with 14 bases between them. Germline CDR1 is SGHAT and CDR2 is FQNNGV.